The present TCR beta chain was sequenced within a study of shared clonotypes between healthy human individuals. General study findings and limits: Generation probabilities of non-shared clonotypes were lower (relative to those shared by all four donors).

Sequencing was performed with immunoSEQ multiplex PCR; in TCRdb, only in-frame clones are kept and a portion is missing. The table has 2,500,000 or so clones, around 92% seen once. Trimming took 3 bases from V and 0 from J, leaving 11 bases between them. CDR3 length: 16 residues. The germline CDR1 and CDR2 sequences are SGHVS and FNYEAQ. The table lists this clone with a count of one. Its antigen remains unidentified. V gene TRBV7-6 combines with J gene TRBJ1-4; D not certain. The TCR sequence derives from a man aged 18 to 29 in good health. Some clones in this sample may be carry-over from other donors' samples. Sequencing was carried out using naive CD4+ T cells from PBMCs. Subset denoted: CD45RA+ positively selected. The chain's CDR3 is CASSLVKGATNEKLFF. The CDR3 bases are TGTGCCAGCAGCTTGGTAAAGGGAGCAACTAATGAAAAACTGTTTTTT. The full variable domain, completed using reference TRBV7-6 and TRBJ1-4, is GAGVSQSPRYKVTKRGQDVALRCDPISGHVSLYWYRQALGQGPEFLTYFNYEAQQDKSGLPNDRFSAERPEGSISTLTIQRTEQRDSAMYRCASSLVKGATNEKLFFGSGTQLSVL.